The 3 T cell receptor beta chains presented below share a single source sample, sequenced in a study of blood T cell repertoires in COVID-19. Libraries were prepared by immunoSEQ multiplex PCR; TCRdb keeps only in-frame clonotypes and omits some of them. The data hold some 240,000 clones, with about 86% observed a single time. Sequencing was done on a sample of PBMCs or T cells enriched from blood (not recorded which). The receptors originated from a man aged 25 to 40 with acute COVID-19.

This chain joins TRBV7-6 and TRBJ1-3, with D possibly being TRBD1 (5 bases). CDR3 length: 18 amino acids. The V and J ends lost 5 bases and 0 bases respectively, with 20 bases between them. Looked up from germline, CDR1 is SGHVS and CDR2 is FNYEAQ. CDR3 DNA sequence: TGTGCCAGCAGCCCTAGGCGGGGGGTTTTATTCTCTGGAAACACCATATATTTT. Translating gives CASSPRRGVLFSGNTIYF.

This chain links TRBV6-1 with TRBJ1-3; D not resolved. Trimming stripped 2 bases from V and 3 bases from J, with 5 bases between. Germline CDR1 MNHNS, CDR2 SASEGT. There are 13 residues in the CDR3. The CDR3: CASSENGGNTIYF. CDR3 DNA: TGTGCCAGCAGTGAAAACGGTGGAAACACCATATATTTT.

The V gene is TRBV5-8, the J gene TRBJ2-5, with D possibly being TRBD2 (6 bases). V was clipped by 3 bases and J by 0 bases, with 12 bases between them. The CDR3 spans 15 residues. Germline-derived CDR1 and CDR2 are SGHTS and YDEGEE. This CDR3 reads CASSSGTGYQETQYF. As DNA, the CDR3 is TGTGCCAGCAGCTCAGGGACTGGGTACCAAGAGACCCAGTACTTC.